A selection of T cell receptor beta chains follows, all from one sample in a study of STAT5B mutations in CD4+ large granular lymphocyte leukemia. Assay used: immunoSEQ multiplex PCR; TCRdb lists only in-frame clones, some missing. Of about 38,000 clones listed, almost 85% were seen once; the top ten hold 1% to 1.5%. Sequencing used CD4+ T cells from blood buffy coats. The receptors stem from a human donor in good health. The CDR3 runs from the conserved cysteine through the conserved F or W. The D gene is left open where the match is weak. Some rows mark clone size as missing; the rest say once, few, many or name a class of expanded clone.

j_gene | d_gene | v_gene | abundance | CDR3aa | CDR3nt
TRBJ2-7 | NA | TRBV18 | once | CASSHGGRTSYEQYF | TGTGCCAGCTCACACGGAGGGCGGACGTCCTACGAGCAGTACTTC
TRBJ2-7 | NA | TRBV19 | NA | CASSKGRDGAYEQYF | TGTGCCAGTAGTAAGGGGCGGGACGGAGCCTACGAGCAGTACTTC
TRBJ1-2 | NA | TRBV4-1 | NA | CASSQERGIGYGYTF | TGCGCCAGCAGCCAAGAACGGGGAATTGGGTATGGCTACACCTTC
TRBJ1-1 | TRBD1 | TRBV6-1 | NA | CASSEALRRGAEAFF | TGTGCCAGCAGTGAAGCGCTTCGCAGGGGGGCTGAAGCTTTCTTT
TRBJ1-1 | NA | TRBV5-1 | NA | CASSLGPLLGPEAFF | TGCGCCAGCAGCCTGGGGCCCCTCTTGGGCCCTGAAGCTTTCTTT
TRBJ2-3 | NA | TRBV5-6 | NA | CASSQTGSDTQYF | TGTGCCAGCAGCCAGACGGGAAGCGATACGCAGTATTTT
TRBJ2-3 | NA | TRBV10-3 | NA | CAIMGVGGTYTQYF | TGTGCCATCATGGGGGTCGGCGGCACCTATACGCAGTATTTT
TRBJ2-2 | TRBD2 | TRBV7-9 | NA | CASSPWAGGNTGELFF | TGTGCCAGCAGCCCCTGGGCGGGAGGGAACACCGGGGAGCTGTTTTTT
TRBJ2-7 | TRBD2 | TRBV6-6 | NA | CASDGSGYEQYF | TGTGCCAGCGACGGTAGCGGGTACGAGCAGTACTTC
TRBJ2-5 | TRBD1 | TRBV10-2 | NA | CASREPGQMETQYF | TGCGCCAGCAGAGAACCGGGACAGATGGAGACCCAGTACTTC
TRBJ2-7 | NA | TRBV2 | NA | CASRGEAGTAQYF | TGTGCCAGCAGAGGAGAGGCGGGGACAGCCCAGTACTTC
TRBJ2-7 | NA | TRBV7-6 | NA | CASSQQYF | TGTGCCAGCAGCCAACAGTACTTC
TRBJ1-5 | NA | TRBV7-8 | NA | CASSLRTGSLNQPQHF | TGTGCCAGCAGCCTTCGAACAGGGTCCTTAAATCAGCCCCAGCATTTT
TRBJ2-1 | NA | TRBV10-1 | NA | CASSESGRGLRDEQFF | TGCGCCAGCAGTGAGTCTGGGAGGGGGCTTCGAGATGAGCAGTTCTTC
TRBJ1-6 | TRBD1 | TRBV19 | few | CASYDRVGSPLHF | TGTGCCAGCTACGACAGGGTAGGCTCACCCCTCCACTTT
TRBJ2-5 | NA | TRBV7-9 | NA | CASSRGGAGETQYF | TGTGCCAGCTCAAGGGGGGGGGCAGGAGAGACCCAGTACTTC
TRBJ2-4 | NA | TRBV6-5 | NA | CASSAMIGQKNIQYF | TGTGCCAGCAGTGCTATGATCGGTCAAAAAAACATTCAGTACTTC
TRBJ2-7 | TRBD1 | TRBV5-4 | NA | CASSLGQGRASYEQYF | TGTGCCAGCAGCTTGGGACAGGGACGTGCCTCCTACGAGCAGTACTTC
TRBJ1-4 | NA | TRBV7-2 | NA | CASSLSRDQEKLFF | TGTGCCAGCAGCTTAAGCAGGGACCAGGAAAAACTGTTTTTT
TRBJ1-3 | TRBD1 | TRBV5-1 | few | CASSLLRTGGFGNTIYF | TGCGCCAGCAGCTTGTTACGGACAGGGGGCTTTGGAAACACCATATATTTT
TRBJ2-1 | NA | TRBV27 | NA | CASSLEIAFSSYNEQFF | TGTGCCAGCAGTTTGGAGATAGCGTTTAGCTCCTACAATGAGCAGTTCTTC
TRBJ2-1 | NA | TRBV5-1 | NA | CASSNRVGEQFF | TGCGCCAGCAGCAACAGGGTTGGTGAGCAGTTCTTC
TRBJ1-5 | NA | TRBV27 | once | CASSPQGGRGQPQHF | TGTGCCAGCAGCCCTCAGGGTGGACGCGGTCAGCCCCAGCATTTT
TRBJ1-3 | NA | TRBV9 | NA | CASSVVAGGNTIYF | TGTGCCAGCAGCGTAGTGGCCGGTGGAAACACCATATATTTT
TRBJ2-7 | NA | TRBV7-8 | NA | CASSPVRNGYEQYF | TGTGCCAGCAGCCCGGTCAGGAATGGCTACGAGCAGTACTTC
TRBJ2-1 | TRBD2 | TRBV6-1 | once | CASTERPSGGGEQFF | TGTGCCAGCACCGAAAGGCCTAGCGGGGGAGGAGAGCAGTTCTTC
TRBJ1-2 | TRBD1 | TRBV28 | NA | CASSSGQGDGYTF | TGTGCCAGCAGTTCCGGACAGGGGGATGGCTACACCTTC
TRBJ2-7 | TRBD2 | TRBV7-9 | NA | CASSLRRAGVSYEQYF | TGTGCCAGCAGCTTAAGACGAGCGGGAGTATCCTACGAGCAGTACTTC
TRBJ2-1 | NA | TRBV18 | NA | CASSPFRDLSYNEQFF | TGTGCCAGCTCACCATTTCGGGACCTCTCCTACAATGAGCAGTTCTTC